This T cell receptor gamma chain was captured by sequencing in a study of Vδ1+ human thymocytes. Study-level results: Thymic delta-chain repertoires held about 20% Vdelta2 sequences and few Vdelta3, despite high sort purity. Highly polyclonal TRG and TRD repertoires with Gaussian CDR3 length distributions appeared in thymus.

Extracted RNA was reverse transcribed into cDNA. Multiplex PCR used pooled V-gene forward primers and a constant-region reverse primer to amplify CDR3s. TCRdb redid clone calling on the multiplex PCR reads using CATT. The sample contains some 22,000 gamma-chain clones, about an eighth of which appear only once. Remarks on this clone: Its antigen is not identified.

The CDR3 totals 14 residues. J was trimmed by 4 bases and V by 4 bases; bases with no gene match: 10. Germline CDR1 is VINAFY and CDR2 is YDVSNSKD. Vdelta1+ thymocyte sorts reached between roughly 98% and 99.6% purity. Source material: Vdelta1+ gamma-delta thymocytes from the thymus. The subset is: FACS-sorted CD3+ TCRalphabeta- TCRVdelta1+ TCRVdelta2- thymocytes. V and J are TRGV5 and TRGJ1 or TRGJ2. The source of this sequence is a child in the first two years of life who had congenital heart surgery. The chain's CDR3 is CATWERSGYYKKLF. The CDR3 DNA sequence: TGTGCCACCTGGGAACGGTCTGGCTATTATAAGAAACTCTTT.